This is a list of T cell receptor beta chains from one sample in a study of blood T cell repertoires in COVID-19. Sequencing was performed with immunoSEQ multiplex PCR; in TCRdb, only in-frame clones are kept and a portion is missing. The data contain roughly 300,000 clones, approximately 84% of them seen just once; the ten biggest clones take up more than 1.2%. The sample consisted of peripheral blood. The source of these receptors is a human donor with COVID-19, enrolled during active disease. The donor label of this sample is uncertain. Both conserved end residues are part of each CDR3. A D gene is named only where the DNA matches it firmly. Part of the rows lack a size; the others show once, few, many or a class for expanded clones.

TRBV29-1	.	once	TRBJ2-6	TGCAGCGCTGGACTAGGGGGAACTGGGGCCAACGTCCTGACTTTC	CSAGLGGTGANVLTF
TRBV5-4	TRBD2	.	TRBJ2-7	TGTGCCAGCAGCTCGGGACTAGCGGCATCCTACGAGCAGTACTTC	CASSSGLAASYEQYF
TRBV11-2	TRBD2	.	TRBJ2-1	TGTGCCAGCAGCTTCTTAGCGGGCTCCTACAATGAGCAGTTCTTC	CASSFLAGSYNEQFF
TRBV28	TRBD2	.	TRBJ2-7	TGTGCCAGCAGGTTAGCGGGAGGCTACGAGCAGTACTTC	CASRLAGGYEQYF
TRBV7-2	.	.	TRBJ1-4	TGTGCCAGCAGCTTAGGTCGGGGGAGGAGTGAAAAACTGTTTTTT	CASSLGRGRSEKLFF
TRBV2	.	.	TRBJ2-6	TGTGCCAGCTGGGAGGGGGTCTCTGGGGCCAACGTCCTGACTTTC	CASWEGVSGANVLTF
TRBV9	TRBD2	.	TRBJ2-1	TGTGCCAGCAGCCGGGCGGGAGGCCTCACCCTCTACAACAATGAGCAGTTCTTC	CASSRAGGLTLYNNEQFF
TRBV7-2	.	.	TRBJ2-7	TGTGCCAGCAGCTTAGGTGCCAGCGCCAACTCCTACGAGCAGTACTTC	CASSLGASANSYEQYF
TRBV9	.	.	TRBJ1-1	TGTGCCAGCAGCGTAGCTTGGGGAGACACTGAAGCTTTCTTT	CASSVAWGDTEAFF
TRBV5-1	.	.	TRBJ2-7	TGCGCCAGCAGCGTTTCCGGGACTTTCTCCTACGAGCAGTACTTC	CASSVSGTFSYEQYF
TRBV24-1	.	.	TRBJ2-1	TGTGCCACCAGTGAAGGGGCGTACAATGAGCAGTTCTTC	CATSEGAYNEQFF
TRBV27	TRBD1	.	TRBJ2-7	TGTGCCAGCAGTCCAACAGGGGGCGCAGGGTTCTACTACGAGCAGTACTTC	CASSPTGGAGFYYEQYF
TRBV19	TRBD1	once	TRBJ1-4	TGTGCCAGTAGAAAAAGACAGGGGGAGCGTGAAAAACTGTTTTTT	CASRKRQGEREKLFF
TRBV5-4	.	.	TRBJ2-7	TGTGCCAGCAGCTTCGGGACTGTTAACTACGAGCAGTACTTC	CASSFGTVNYEQYF
TRBV19	.	.	TRBJ2-7	TGTGCCAGTAGTATTGAGGGCAGGCTAAGGAACGAGCAGTACTTC	CASSIEGRLRNEQYF
TRBV7-8	.	.	TRBJ1-4	TGTGCCAGCAGCTTGGGGGGCCGGGGGGTTAATGAAAAACTGTTTTTT	CASSLGGRGVNEKLFF
TRBV25-1	.	.	TRBJ1-6	TGTGCCAGCAGTGAATGGGGAGATCATAATTCACCCCTCCACTTT	CASSEWGDHNSPLHF
TRBV19	TRBD1	.	TRBJ1-2	TGTGCCAGTAGGCGTCCGGGACAGACCTATGGCTACACCTTC	CASRRPGQTYGYTF
TRBV20-1	.	.	TRBJ1-1	TGCAGTGCGGCAGGGAACACTGAAGCTTTCTTT	CSAAGNTEAFF
TRBV5-1	TRBD2	.	TRBJ2-2	TGCGCCAGCAGCTTGGAGATTAGCGGGAGTGGGCTCGACACCGGGGAGCTGTTTTTT	CASSLEISGSGLDTGELFF
TRBV9	TRBD2	.	TRBJ2-1	TGTGCCAGCAGCCCACTGGGGACTAGCTTCTCCTACAATGAGCAGTTCTTC	CASSPLGTSFSYNEQFF
TRBV21-1	.	.	TRBJ2-2	TGTGCCAGCAGAGCCAGGGGCGCGTGCACCGGGGAGCTGTTTTTT	CASRARGACTGELFF
TRBV7-7	TRBD2	.	TRBJ2-7	TGTGCTAGCAGCCCTGGACTAGCGGGCGCCTCCTACGAGCAGTACTTC	CASSPGLAGASYEQYF
TRBV7-9	.	few	TRBJ2-2	TGTGCCAGCAGCCCCCTAGGGAACACCGGGGAGCTGTTTTTT	CASSPLGNTGELFF
TRBV18	.	.	TRBJ1-2	TGTGCCAGCTCAACTACAGAGGGGGAGAATGGCTACACCTTC	CASSTTEGENGYTF
TRBV20-1	TRBD2	few	TRBJ2-7	TGCAGTGCCCGACTAGCGGATGAGCAGTACTTC	CSARLADEQYF
TRBV2	.	.	TRBJ2-7	TGTGCCAGCAGTGTGCGTTACGAGCAGTACTTC	CASSVRYEQYF
TRBV6-1	.	.	TRBJ1-2	TGTGCCAGCAGTGAAGCGGGGGAGGACTATGGCTACACCTTC	CASSEAGEDYGYTF
TRBV4-2	TRBD1	once	TRBJ1-1	TGTGCCAGCAGCTCACGAGACAGGGGGGCCACTGAAGCTTTCTTT	CASSSRDRGATEAFF
TRBV7-2	.	.	TRBJ1-6	TGTGCCAGCAGCTTTGACAGTCCCTATAATTCACCCCTCCACTTT	CASSFDSPYNSPLHF
TRBV5-1	.	.	TRBJ1-1	TGCGCCAGCAGCCCCCTAGGTCCTGAAGCTTTCTTT	CASSPLGPEAFF
TRBV7-3	.	.	TRBJ1-1	TGTGCCAGCAGCTTATTACGGTCGGGCACTGAAGCTTTCTTT	CASSLLRSGTEAFF
TRBV11-2	TRBD2	.	TRBJ2-3	TGTGCCAGCACTTGGACTAGCGGAGTCACAGATACGCAGTATTTT	CASTWTSGVTDTQYF
TRBV3-1/TRBV3-2	.	.	TRBJ1-3	TGTGCCAGCAGCCAGACATCCGGGGAGAGAAACACCATATATTTT	CASSQTSGERNTIYF
TRBV29-1	.	.	TRBJ1-3	TGCAGCGTTGGAGTACAGGGAGGAAACACCATATATTTT	CSVGVQGGNTIYF
TRBV7-2	TRBD1	.	TRBJ1-1	TGTGCCAGCAGCTCACAGGGGGACGGCACTGAAGCTTTCTTT	CASSSQGDGTEAFF
TRBV7-8	.	.	TRBJ1-1	TGTGCCAGCAGCTTGAGGCAGAACACTGAAGCTTTCTTT	CASSLRQNTEAFF
TRBV4-1	.	.	TRBJ2-3	TGCGCCAGCAGCCAAGCTCGGGACCGCGGGGTAGAAGATACGCAGTATTTT	CASSQARDRGVEDTQYF
TRBV7-2	.	.	TRBJ2-2	TGTGCCAGCAGCCAGGCAGGGACCGGGGAGCTGTTTTTT	CASSQAGTGELFF
TRBV27	.	.	TRBJ2-3	TGTGCCAGCAGTTTCTTAAATAGGGGTACAGATACGCAGTATTTT	CASSFLNRGTDTQYF
TRBV7-9	TRBD2	.	TRBJ2-2	TGTGCCAGCAGCCTAGCGGTAGTATCGACCGGGGAGCTGTTTTTT	CASSLAVVSTGELFF
TRBV27	TRBD1	.	TRBJ2-5	TGTGCCAGCAGTTTATACGGACAGGGTGAGACCCAGTACTTC	CASSLYGQGETQYF
TRBV30	.	.	TRBJ2-7	TGTGCCTGGAGTGTGAGCCACTACGAGCAGTACTTC	CAWSVSHYEQYF
TRBV29-1	TRBD1	.	TRBJ1-5	TGCAGCGTGGGAGACAGGGGAAATCAGCCCCAGCATTTT	CSVGDRGNQPQHF
TRBV5-1	TRBD1	.	TRBJ1-4	TGCGCCAGCAGCTTGGGACAGGGGGCAGGGAAACTGTTTTTT	CASSLGQGAGKLFF
TRBV5-4	TRBD1	.	TRBJ1-2	TGTGCCAGCAGCTTGAGTCCGACAGGGATTACCTATGGCTACACCTTC	CASSLSPTGITYGYTF
TRBV10-3	TRBD2	.	TRBJ2-3	TGTGCCATCAGTGAGTCGGGGACTAGCGGGAGGGATCGGACAGATACGCAGTATTTT	CAISESGTSGRDRTDTQYF
TRBV12-3/TRBV12-4	TRBD1	.	TRBJ2-7	TGTGCCAGCAGATGGGACAGTACGCAGTACTTC	CASRWDSTQYF
TRBV7-2	.	once	TRBJ2-1	TGTGCCAGCAGCTTAGAGGGGTGGGGTGAGCAGTTCTTC	CASSLEGWGEQFF
TRBV7-2	.	once	TRBJ2-1	TGTGCCAGCAGCTTAGTCGCGACAACCTACAATGAGCAGTTCTTC	CASSLVATTYNEQFF
TRBV7-9	TRBD1	.	TRBJ1-6	TGTGCCAGCAGCACCCCACCCGGACAGGGGCGGAATTCACCCCTCCACTTT	CASSTPPGQGRNSPLHF
TRBV18	TRBD2	.	TRBJ2-7	TGTGCCAGCTCACCTTACCGGGGAGGGCCCGGCGAGCAGTACTTC	CASSPYRGGPGEQYF
TRBV6-6	.	once	TRBJ1-4	TGTGCCAGCAGTTACCCCCCGAGGCGTGCTAATGAAAAACTGTTTTTT	CASSYPPRRANEKLFF